Below are 20 T cell receptor beta chains sequenced from a single sample in a study of blood T cell repertoires in COVID-19. Generated by immunoSEQ multiplex PCR, the TCRdb table keeps only in-frame clones and is missing some. The sample lists some 300,000 clones; around 87% were seen once. The sequencing input was peripheral blood. The receptors were gathered from a man aged 70 or older with acute or convalescent COVID-19.

This clone was picked up one time. The rearrangement joins TRBV7-3 to TRBJ2-5; TRBD1 might be the D (5 bases). The V gene lost 2 bases and the J gene lost 2 bases, with 9 bases spanning the gap. The V gene's germline CDR1 is SGHTA and CDR2 FQGTGA. CDR3 length: 14 residues. The CDR3 sequence is CASSLDRDQETQYF. The CDR3, as DNA: TGTGCCAGCAGCTTAGACAGAGATCAAGAGACCCAGTACTTC.

The V call is TRBV3-1 (or the pseudogene TRBV3-2), the J call TRBJ2-6; D is possibly TRBD1 (5 bases). Trimming removed 4 bases at V and 0 bases at J, with 19 bases between. This CDR3 is built from 19 residues. Looked up from germline, CDR1 is LGHDT and CDR2 is YNNKEL (reference sequence). The CDR3 nucleotides read TGTGCCAGCAGCCGCACCCCCCGACAGAAAGCCTCTGGGGCCAACGTCCTGACTTTC. This codes for CASSRTPRQKASGANVLTF.

The chain is built from TRBV6-2 or TRBV6-3 and TRBJ1-2, with 8 bases matching TRBD1. J gave up 2 bases and V 5 bases, and 7 bases lay outside the gene matches. The CDR3 is 15 amino acids. Germline CDR1 is MNHEY and CDR2 is SVGEGT. CDR3 protein: CASSTISGGNYGYTF. The CDR3 DNA reads TGTGCCAGCAGTACGATCTCAGGGGGCAACTATGGCTACACCTTC.

This clone was observed a few times. The V call is TRBV3-1 (or the pseudogene TRBV3-2), the J call TRBJ2-7, with 16 positions matching TRBD2. Germline-derived CDR1 and CDR2 are LGHDT and YNNKEL (reference sequence). V lost 4 bases, J lost 3 bases, and 9 bases stayed unmatched. This CDR3 region has 18 residues. The CDR3 protein is CASSRQGGTSGRVYEQYF. The CDR3 DNA reads as TGTGCCAGCAGCCGCCAGGGGGGGACTAGCGGGAGGGTCTACGAGCAGTACTTC.

The V and J genes are TRBV7-2 and TRBJ2-7; the D gene is possibly TRBD2 (5 bases). The germline V gene has CDR1 SGHTA and CDR2 FQGNSA. The V gene lost 2 bases and the J gene lost 0 bases, with 14 bases spanning the gap. The CDR3 length is 16 residues. The CDR3 sequence is CASSLRGGAASYEQYF. The CDR3 nucleotides are TGTGCCAGCAGCTTAAGAGGCGGAGCGGCCTCCTACGAGCAGTACTTC.

This rearrangement joins TRBV7-8 to TRBJ1-1, with 7 nucleotides matching TRBD1. The V segment lost 0 bases and the J segment 6 bases; nucleotides outside the gene matches: 13. CDR1 and CDR2 from the germline V gene are SGHVS and FQNEAQ. This CDR3 has 17 residues. In DNA form, the CDR3 reads TGTGCCAGCAGCTTAGCGATACACACCACAGGGGATGCTGAAGCTTTCTTT. Residues: CASSLAIHTTGDAEAFF.

J is TRBJ1-2 and V is TRBV5-1, with 12 bases matching TRBD1. This CDR3 comprises 16 residues. With V trimmed by 4 bases and J by 8 bases, 12 bases remained unmatched. Germline CDR1 is SGHRS and CDR2 is YFSETQ. The CDR3 nucleotides are TGCGCCAGCAGCCTCACCTCCGGGACAGGGGGCAAAGGCTACACCTTC. This gives the protein CASSLTSGTGGKGYTF.

This CDR3 is CASSPVSGGQPQHF. CDR3 nucleotides: TGTGCCAGCAGCCCAGTTTCGGGGGGCCAGCCCCAGCATTTT. This rearrangement joins TRBV7-8 to TRBJ1-5; tentatively, D is TRBD1 (6 bases). Deletions cut 5 bases from V and 7 bases from J, with 15 bases between. Germline CDR1 SGHVS, CDR2 FQNEAQ. The CDR3 contains 14 residues.

The chain's CDR3 is CASRQVYGYTF. The CDR3 nucleotides read TGTGCCAGCAGGCAGGTCTATGGCTACACCTTC. The V gene is TRBV28, the J gene TRBJ1-2, with D unresolved. Germline V CDR1 and CDR2: MDHEN, SYDVKM. This CDR3 is 11 amino acids long. V gave up 6 bases and J gave up 4 bases, with 6 bases separating them.

V gene TRBV19 combines with J gene TRBJ2-2; TRBD2 matches at 9 bases. This CDR3 has 17 amino acids. The V and J ends lost 6 bases and 0 bases, in that order; junction bases with no gene match: 8. Per the germline V gene, CDR1 is LNHDA and CDR2 is SQIVND (reference sequence). The CDR3 nucleotides read TGTGCCAGTAGCAAGATGGCGGGAGGGCCGAACACCGGGGAGCTGTTTTTT. It translates to CASSKMAGGPNTGELFF.

The chain has TRBV7-9 and TRBJ2-7; 7 bases are a match to TRBD1. CDR1 and CDR2 (germline): SEHNR, FQNEAQ (reference sequence). The CDR3 loop spans 14 amino acids. Germline trimming cut 2 bases from V and 1 base from J; bases unmatched to any gene: 2. The CDR3 is CASSLTTGSYEQYF. The CDR3 DNA follows: TGTGCCAGCAGCTTAACGACAGGGTCCTACGAGCAGTACTTC.

The chain joins TRBV10-1 to TRBJ2-1; TRBD2 matches 8 bases. V trimming: 6 bases; J trimming: 7 bases; junction bases outside the gene matches: 8. Per germline, CDR1 WNHNN and CDR2 SYGVQD (reference sequence). The CDR3 has 14 amino acids. Here the CDR3 DNA reads TGCGCCAGCAGCCCACCGGGACTAGAGAATGAGCAGTTCTTC. This encodes CASSPPGLENEQFF.

V usage is TRBV7-6 and J usage is TRBJ1-2; the D gene is possibly TRBD1 (5 bases). Trimming removed 2 bases at V and 3 bases at J, with 13 bases between. CDR3 size: 15 residues. Per germline, CDR1 SGHVS and CDR2 FNYEAQ. This CDR3 reads CASSLIGGIYYGYTF. The CDR3, as DNA: TGTGCCAGCAGCTTAATTGGGGGGATCTACTATGGCTACACCTTC.

This clone was counted a single time. In DNA, the CDR3 is TGCGCCAGCAGCTTGGGAATCCAGAACACAGATACGCAGTATTTT. Protein: CASSLGIQNTDTQYF. The chain combines TRBV5-1 with TRBJ2-3; D ambiguous. Germline CDR1 is SGHRS and CDR2 is YFSETQ. This CDR3 is built from 15 residues. Trimming left V 0 bases short and J 2 bases short, with 10 bases between.

The chain employs TRBV21-1 and TRBJ2-1; the D call TRBD1 from the table was never checked on the DNA. TRBV21-1 is listed as a pseudogene. The CDR3 is 17 amino acids. CDR3 sequence reads: CASSACTLQGGYNEQFF. CDR3 bases: TGTGCCAGCAGCGCATGCACTTTGCAGGGGGGCTACAATGAGCAGTTCTTC.

This chain uses TRBV21-1 with TRBJ2-5; the table's D call of TRBD2 was not tested on the DNA. TRBV21-1 corresponds to a pseudogene. The CDR3 is made up of 20 amino acids. The DNA for the CDR3 is TGTGCCAGCAGCAAGAGGACTAGCGGGGGGCCGTACGGGAACCAAGAGACCCAGTACTTC. Its translation: CASSKRTSGGPYGNQETQYF.

The chain has TRBV30 and TRBJ2-1; 7 bases align to TRBD1. Germline V gene sequence: CDR1 GTSNPN, CDR2 SVGIG (reference sequence). CDR3 length equals 14 residues. The ends lost 1 base at V and 7 bases at J; junction bases unmatched: 7. The CDR3 loop is CAWSGQGVGNEQFF. DNA of the CDR3: TGTGCCTGGAGTGGGCAGGGGGTGGGGAATGAGCAGTTCTTC.

V gene TRBV25-1 combines with J gene TRBJ2-5, with 7 bases fitting TRBD1. Germline V gene data show CDR1 as MGHDK and CDR2 as SYGVNS. There are 14 residues in the CDR3. V was clipped by 9 bases and J by 1 base; unmatched bases: 8. The CDR3 DNA reads as TGTGCCAGTAACACCCAGGGGGTCCAAGAGACCCAGTACTTC. This encodes CASNTQGVQETQYF.

The rearrangement links TRBV12-3 or TRBV12-4 to TRBJ1-1; 9 bases line up with TRBD1. Trimming took 2 bases from V and 13 from J; bases not matched to a gene: 2. This CDR3 contains 11 residues. CDR3 in DNA: TGTGCCAGCAGTTTAACAGGGGGCGATTTCTTT. It is translated as CASSLTGGDFF.

This clone was counted between two and nine times. One junction end disagrees with the germline gene, perhaps due to a read error. CDR3: CASSLYTGTATNSF. The CDR3 DNA reads TGTGCCAGCAGCTTATATACCGGGACAGCGACAAATAGCTTC. The chain joins TRBV5-6 to TRBJ1-2, with TRBD1 matching over 7 bases. The CDR3 covers 14 residues. Germline lookup yields CDR1 SGHDT and CDR2 YYEEEE.